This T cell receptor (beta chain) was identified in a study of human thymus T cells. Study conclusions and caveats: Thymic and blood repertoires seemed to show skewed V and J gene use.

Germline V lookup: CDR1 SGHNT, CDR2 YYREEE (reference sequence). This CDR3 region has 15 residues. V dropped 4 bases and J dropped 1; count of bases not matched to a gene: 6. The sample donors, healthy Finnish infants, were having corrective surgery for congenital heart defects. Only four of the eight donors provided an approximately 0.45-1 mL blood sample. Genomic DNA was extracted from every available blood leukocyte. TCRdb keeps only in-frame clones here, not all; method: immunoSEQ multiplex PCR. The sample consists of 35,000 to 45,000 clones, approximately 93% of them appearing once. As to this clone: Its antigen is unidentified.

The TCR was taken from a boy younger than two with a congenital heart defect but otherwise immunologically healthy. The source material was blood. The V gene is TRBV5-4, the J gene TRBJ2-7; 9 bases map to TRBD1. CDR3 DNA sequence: TGTGCCAGCAGCGGTGCGGGACAGGGATCCTACGAGCAGTACTTC. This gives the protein CASSGAGQGSYEQYF.